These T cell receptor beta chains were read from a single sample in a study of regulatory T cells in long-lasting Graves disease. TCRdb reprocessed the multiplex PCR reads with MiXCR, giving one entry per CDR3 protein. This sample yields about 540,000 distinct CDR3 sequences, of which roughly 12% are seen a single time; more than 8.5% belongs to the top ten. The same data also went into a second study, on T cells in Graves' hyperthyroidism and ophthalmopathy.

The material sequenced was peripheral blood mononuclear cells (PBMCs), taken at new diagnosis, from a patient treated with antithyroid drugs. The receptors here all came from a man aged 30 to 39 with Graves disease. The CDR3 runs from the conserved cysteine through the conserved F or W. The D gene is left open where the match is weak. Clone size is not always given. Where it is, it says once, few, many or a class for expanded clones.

CASRPVAAYGYTF	TGTGCCAGCCGCCCAGTGGCAGCCTATGGCTACACCTTC	TRBJ1-2	many	13	.	TRBV6-1
CAISESPGMRGGYTF	TGTGCCATCAGTGAGTCACCAGGGATGAGAGGAGGCTACACCTTC	TRBJ1-2	many	15	.	TRBV10-3
CASSGGQEAFF	TGCGCCAGCAGCGGGGGGCAAGAAGCTTTCTTT	TRBJ1-1	many	11	.	TRBV5-1
CASSRTATEAFF	TGTGCCAGCAGTAGGACAGCCACTGAAGCTTTCTTT	TRBJ1-1	many	12	.	TRBV28
CASIGADATNEKLFF	TGTGCCAGCATAGGGGCCGATGCAACTAATGAAAAACTGTTTTTT	TRBJ1-4	many	15	.	TRBV28
CASSVTATSSYEQYF	TGTGCCAGCAGCGTAACGGCAACCAGCTCCTACGAGCAGTACTTC	TRBJ2-7	few	15	.	TRBV9
CASMSTSGNLADTQYF	TGTGCCAGTATGTCCACTAGCGGGAATTTGGCAGATACGCAGTATTTT	TRBJ2-3	many	16	TRBD2	TRBV19
CASSLGGFSYEQYF	TGTGCCAGCAGTCTTGGCGGGTTTTCCTACGAGCAGTACTTC	TRBJ2-7	many	14	.	TRBV2
CSARAPGIETQYF	TGCAGTGCTAGAGCCCCAGGGATTGAGACCCAGTACTTC	TRBJ2-5	.	13	.	TRBV20-1
CASSPSTRSGYTF	TGTGCCAGCAGTCCCTCGACGCGGAGTGGCTACACCTTC	TRBJ1-2	.	13	.	TRBV12-3/TRBV12-4
CASSLARGRVRYEQYF	TGTGCCAGCAGTTTAGCGCGGGGACGCGTACGCTACGAGCAGTACTTC	TRBJ2-7	many	16	.	TRBV12-3/TRBV12-4
CASRPPTVLGGTQYF	TGTGCCAGCAGACCCCCAACGGTCTTGGGGGGTACGCAGTATTTT	TRBJ2-3	many	15	.	TRBV6-1
CASSYSINRDEQFF	TGTGCCAGCAGTTACTCGATCAATAGGGACGAGCAGTTCTTC	TRBJ2-1	many	14	.	TRBV6-5
CSAGTGRDTQYF	TGCAGCGCCGGGACAGGGAGAGATACGCAGTATTTT	TRBJ2-3	few	12	TRBD1	TRBV29-1
CASSPDLGETQYF	TGTGCCAGCAGTCCGGACTTAGGGGAGACCCAGTACTTC	TRBJ2-5	many	13	.	TRBV27
CASSLGVVSPLHF	TGTGCCAGCAGTTTAGGAGTTGTCTCACCCCTCCACTTT	TRBJ1-6	.	13	.	TRBV27
CSAAPLAGVNSDTQYF	TGCAGTGCTGCCCCGTTAGCGGGAGTAAACTCAGATACGCAGTATTTT	TRBJ2-3	many	16	TRBD2	TRBV20-1
CASSQLGPDTQYF	TGCGCCAGCAGCCAGTTAGGGCCAGATACGCAGTATTTT	TRBJ2-3	few	13	.	TRBV4-1
CASSWDRPPNEQFF	TGTGCCAGCAGCTGGGACAGGCCCCCCAATGAGCAGTTCTTC	TRBJ2-1	.	14	TRBD1	TRBV27
CASSGQGITKNIQYF	TGTGCCAGCAGTGGACAGGGGATAACCAAAAACATTCAGTACTTC	TRBJ2-4	.	15	TRBD1	TRBV6-2/TRBV6-3
CASSIVAHGNEQFF	TGTGCCAGTAGTATAGTCGCCCACGGCAATGAGCAGTTCTTC	TRBJ2-1	.	14	.	TRBV19
CASCPGSSGNTIYF	TGTGCCAGTTGTCCGGGGAGCTCTGGAAACACCATATATTTT	TRBJ1-3	.	14	.	TRBV19
CASSTGGLGRGYTF	TGTGCCAGCAGTACAGGGGGCCTTGGAAGGGGCTACACCTTC	TRBJ1-2	many	14	TRBD1	TRBV2
CASSREYRRPNQPQHF	TGTGCCAGCAGCCGAGAGTACAGGAGACCAAATCAGCCCCAGCATTTT	TRBJ1-5	.	16	.	TRBV6-1
CASSHIAGDEQFF	TGTGCCAGCAGCCATATAGCGGGAGATGAGCAGTTCTTC	TRBJ2-1	many	13	TRBD2	TRBV14